The rows below give T cell receptor beta chains drawn from one sample of a study of cytomegalovirus exposure and HLA in healthy donors. The repertoire was sequenced with immunoSEQ multiplex PCR; TCRdb's copy has only in-frame clones and lacks some. The data hold approximately 120,000 clones, with about 76% observed a single time. Sequenced material: PBMCs. These receptors were collected from a man aged 35-49 years in good health and CMV-seronegative. The CDR3 runs from the conserved cysteine through the conserved F or W. Fields, in order: clone size, J gene, V gene, D gene, CDR3 protein, CDR3 DNA. D genes are given only for firm matches. For some rows the clone size is stated as once, few or many, or as a class when expanded; others skip it.

>.|TRBJ1-5|TRBV15|TRBD1
CATSRDLGQYQPQHF
TGTGCCACCAGCAGAGATTTGGGACAGTATCAGCCCCAGCATTTT
>once|TRBJ1-6|TRBV18|.
CASSPQEGGSPLHF
TGTGCCAGCTCACCGCAGGAGGGTGGCTCACCCCTCCACTTT
>.|TRBJ1-6|TRBV7-9|.
CASSSETGFSPLHF
TGTGCCAGCAGCAGTGAGACAGGTTTTTCACCCCTCCACTTT
>.|TRBJ1-2|TRBV10-3|TRBD1
CAISESGGDRGKGYTF
TGTGCCATCAGTGAGTCGGGGGGGGACAGGGGAAAAGGCTACACCTTC
>.|TRBJ2-7|TRBV27|.
CASSLSDSPNYEQYF
TGTGCCAGCAGTCTCTCGGACAGTCCAAACTACGAGCAGTACTTC
>.|TRBJ2-1|TRBV9|TRBD2
CASSVAMSSGGTYNEQFF
TGTGCCAGCAGCGTAGCTATGTCTAGCGGGGGAACCTACAATGAGCAGTTCTTC
>few|TRBJ2-2|TRBV27|TRBD2
CASSFSLAVINTGELFF
TGTGCCAGCAGTTTTTCCCTAGCGGTGATAAACACCGGGGAGCTGTTTTTT
>.|TRBJ2-2|TRBV15|.
CATSRTPAGTGELFF
TGTGCCACCAGCAGAACGCCTGCAGGCACCGGGGAGCTGTTTTTT
>.|TRBJ2-7|TRBV14|TRBD2
CASSRSSGRPDKEQYF
TGTGCCAGCAGCCGCTCTAGCGGCCGGCCGGATAAGGAGCAGTACTTC
>.|TRBJ2-7|TRBV7-8|.
CASRRLGGDEQYF
TGTGCCAGTCGAAGGCTAGGGGGTGACGAGCAGTACTTC
>.|TRBJ1-1|TRBV7-6|.
CASSPNGGGAEAFF
TGTGCCAGCAGCCCCAACGGCGGGGGTGCTGAAGCTTTCTTT
>once|TRBJ1-5|TRBV11-2|.
CASSPGHSNQPQHF
TGTGCCAGCAGCCCGGGACACTCCAATCAGCCCCAGCATTTT
>.|TRBJ2-2|TRBV4-3|TRBD1
CASSQPGQGNTGELFF
TGCGCCAGCAGCCAACCGGGACAGGGAAACACCGGGGAGCTGTTTTTT
>.|TRBJ2-5|TRBV5-6|.
CASNLQGWQETQYF
TGTGCCAGCAACTTACAGGGTTGGCAAGAGACCCAGTACTTC
>.|TRBJ2-3|TRBV7-3|.
CASSLMSGAPPDTQYF
TGTGCCAGCAGCTTAATGTCTGGGGCCCCACCAGATACGCAGTATTTT
>.|TRBJ2-3|TRBV5-6|TRBD2
CASSLELAGSTDTQYF
TGTGCCAGCAGCTTGGAGTTAGCGGGAAGCACAGATACGCAGTATTTT
>few|TRBJ2-5|TRBV28|TRBD2
CASSFSLAGRPQYF
TGTGCCAGCAGTTTTTCCCTAGCGGGGAGGCCCCAGTACTTC
>.|TRBJ2-7|TRBV6-1|.
CASSEAVGLTSYEQYF
TGTGCCAGCAGTGAAGCTGTGGGACTTACGTCCTACGAGCAGTACTTC
>.|TRBJ2-5|TRBV7-2|TRBD2
CASSLMSGGAAETQYF
TGTGCCAGCAGCTTAATGAGCGGGGGGGCCGCAGAGACCCAGTACTTC
>.|TRBJ2-3|TRBV29-1|.
CSVVGPSGDTQYF
TGCAGCGTCGTCGGGCCATCGGGGGATACGCAGTATTTT
>.|TRBJ2-1|TRBV4-1|TRBD1
CASSQERQGVGEQFF
TGCGCCAGCAGCCAGGAACGACAGGGAGTGGGCGAGCAGTTCTTC
>.|TRBJ1-2|TRBV29-1|.
CSVAVMAGYGYTF
TGCAGCGTTGCTGTGATGGCAGGGTATGGCTACACCTTC
>once|TRBJ2-1|TRBV5-4|TRBD2
CASTPGGSSYNEQFF
TGTGCCAGCACCCCCGGGGGGAGCTCCTACAATGAGCAGTTCTTC
>.|TRBJ2-1|TRBV11-3|TRBD2
CASSTRTSGEPYNEQFF
TGTGCCAGCAGCACCCGGACTAGCGGGGAGCCCTACAATGAGCAGTTCTTC
>.|TRBJ2-3|TRBV30|.
CAWSLRASVLDTQYF
TGTGCCTGGAGTCTCAGGGCTAGCGTGCTAGATACGCAGTATTTT
>few|TRBJ1-2|TRBV5-1|.
CASSLGFSGVDYGYTF
TGCGCCAGCAGCTTGGGTTTCTCGGGGGTAGATTATGGCTACACCTTC
>.|TRBJ2-5|TRBV4-3|TRBD2
CASSQARASGYQETQYF
TGCGCCAGCAGCCAAGCCCGAGCTAGCGGGTACCAAGAGACCCAGTACTTC
>.|TRBJ1-1|TRBV6-1|.
CASSEPGGWDTEAFF
TGTGCCAGCAGTGAACCGGGGGGGTGGGACACTGAAGCTTTCTTT
>.|TRBJ2-7|TRBV9|TRBD1
CASSTTGDYEQYF
TGTGCCAGCAGCACTACAGGGGACTACGAGCAGTACTTC
>.|TRBJ1-1|TRBV7-2|TRBD1
CASSLLQGGTEAFF
TGTGCCAGCAGCCTATTACAGGGGGGCACTGAAGCTTTCTTT
>.|TRBJ2-4|TRBV15|.
CATSRAPTDKAKNIQYF
TGTGCCACCAGCAGAGCACCGACAGACAAAGCCAAAAACATTCAGTACTTC
>.|TRBJ2-7|TRBV4-2|TRBD1
CASSQEDRGSYEQYF
TGTGCCAGCAGCCAAGAAGACAGGGGATCCTACGAGCAGTACTTC
>.|TRBJ2-7|TRBV5-4|.
CASSGGTLSSYEQYF
TGTGCCAGCAGCGGCGGGACTTTGAGCTCCTACGAGCAGTACTTC
>.|TRBJ2-4|TRBV10-3|.
CAASKNLGGYIQYF
TGTGCCGCCTCAAAGAACCTTGGCGGATACATTCAGTACTTC
>.|TRBJ2-7|TRBV5-4|.
CASSGGAGSYEQYF
TGTGCCAGCAGCGGGGGGGCTGGGTCCTACGAGCAGTACTTC
>.|TRBJ2-1|TRBV2|TRBD2
CASSPGTTSLAGSEQFF
TGTGCCAGCAGTCCCGGGACTACCTCGTTGGCTGGCAGTGAGCAGTTCTTC
>.|TRBJ2-7|TRBV2|.
CASKMIQGLLGEQYF
TGTGCCAGCAAAATGATCCAGGGGCTTTTGGGCGAGCAGTACTTC
>.|TRBJ2-5|TRBV29-1|TRBD2
CSVVRLAGAQETQYF
TGCAGCGTTGTGAGGCTAGCGGGGGCCCAAGAGACCCAGTACTTC
>many|TRBJ1-4|TRBV4-3|TRBD1
CASSLGQAAEKLFF
TGCGCCAGCTCCTTAGGACAGGCCGCTGAAAAACTGTTTTTT
>.|TRBJ2-5|TRBV7-2|.
CASSYYSQETQYF
TGTGCCAGCAGCTACTACTCCCAAGAGACCCAGTACTTC
>.|TRBJ2-6|TRBV2|.
CASTGTPGANVLTF
TGTGCCAGCACGGGGACTCCTGGGGCCAACGTCCTGACTTTC
>.|TRBJ1-2|TRBV5-8|.
CASSLFPTQGLIGGYGYTF
TGTGCCAGCAGCTTGTTTCCCACACAGGGTCTCATTGGTGGCTATGGCTACACCTTC
>.|TRBJ1-5|TRBV18|.
CASSPLSGGNQPQHF
TGTGCCAGCTCACCGCTGAGCGGGGGGAATCAGCCCCAGCATTTT
>.|TRBJ2-3|TRBV7-9|TRBD2
CASSRTSGGAYTQYF
TGTGCCAGCAGCCGGACTAGCGGGGGGGCGTATACGCAGTATTTT
>.|TRBJ2-5|TRBV28|.
CASSLTGTQYF
TGTGCCAGCAGTTTAACCGGGACCCAGTACTTC
>.|TRBJ2-3|TRBV7-9|TRBD2
CASSTRTSGGGTDTQYF
TGTGCCAGCAGCACAAGGACTAGCGGGGGAGGCACAGATACGCAGTATTTT
>few|TRBJ2-7|TRBV5-1|TRBD1
CASSLTGTGLYEQYF
TGCGCCAGCAGCTTGACCGGGACAGGGCTCTACGAGCAGTACTTC
>.|TRBJ2-6|TRBV7-3|TRBD1
CASSSDRGPGANVLTF
TGTGCCAGCAGCTCGGACAGGGGGCCTGGGGCCAACGTCCTGACTTTC
>few|TRBJ2-7|TRBV18|TRBD1
CASSYTGVGEQYF
TGTGCCAGCTCATATACAGGGGTAGGCGAGCAGTACTTC
>.|TRBJ1-5|TRBV19|.
CASSQTPQGNQPQHF
TGTGCCAGTAGTCAAACACCACAGGGAAATCAGCCCCAGCATTTT
>.|TRBJ2-7|TRBV7-9|TRBD2
CSSSLDVSGGEQYF
TGTTCCAGCAGCTTAGACGTCTCGGGGGGAGAGCAGTACTTC
>.|TRBJ1-2|TRBV27|.
CASSQLGLYGYTF
TGTGCCAGCAGCCAACTGGGCCTCTATGGCTACACCTTC
>.|TRBJ1-6|TRBV7-9|.
CASNGADSPLHF
TGTGCCAGCAATGGGGCCGATTCACCCCTCCACTTT